Below are 32 T cell receptor beta chains sequenced from a single sample in a study of cytomegalovirus exposure and HLA in healthy donors. With 60 Vbeta and 13 Jbeta primers, the PCR was carried out. TCRdb's copy holds only in-frame clones and misses some; the assay was immunoSEQ multiplex PCR. The sample includes some 200,000 clones, around 84% seen only once; the top ten take roughly 2.6%. Sequenced input: PBMCs. The receptors shown here come from a woman aged 45-59 years in good health and CMV-seropositive.

The rearrangement links TRBV28 to TRBJ2-6; TRBD1 matches at 9 bases. Germline V gene data show CDR1 as MDHEN and CDR2 as SYDVKM. The CDR3 is 16 residues long. With V trimmed by 3 bases and J by 2 bases, 2 bases remained unmatched. CDR3 protein: CASSFRDRAGANVLTF. CDR3 DNA sequence: TGTGCCAGCAGTTTTCGGGACAGGGCTGGGGCCAACGTCCTGACTTTC.

The genes are TRBV19 and TRBJ2-6; TRBD2 matches at 7 bases. The V segment lost 5 bases and the J segment 2 bases; nucleotides outside the gene matches: 9. CDR1 is LNHDA and CDR2 is SQIVND in the germline V gene (reference sequence). CDR3 length: 17 residues. In DNA, the CDR3 is TGTGCCAGTAGTGTCATCGGGGGGAGCACTGGGGCCAACGTCCTGACTTTC. Translated, it gives CASSVIGGSTGANVLTF.

This chain joins TRBV6-1 and TRBJ1-3; possible D gene TRBD1, 6 bases. The CDR3 sequence is 16 residues long. CDR1 and CDR2 (germline): MNHNS, SASEGT. Trimming left V 1 base short and J 0 bases short, with 10 bases between. The CDR3 DNA sequence: TGTGCCAGCAGTGAAGTCGACAGGCTCTCTGGAAACACCATATATTTT. This codes for CASSEVDRLSGNTIYF.

This chain links TRBV7-2 with TRBJ1-3; D is unclear. The germline V gene encodes CDR1 SGHTA and CDR2 FQGNSA. V shed 6 bases and J shed 1 base, with 7 bases lying between them. The length of the CDR3 is 13 residues. The CDR3 DNA sequence: TGTGCCAGCAGTCCCTCGTCTGGAAACACCATATATTTT. Translation: CASSPSSGNTIYF.

The V and J genes are TRBV7-3 and TRBJ2-7, with TRBD1 matching 8 bases. The CDR3 has 13 amino acids. The J segment lost 4 bases and the V segment lost 3 bases, leaving 2 bases of the junction unmatched. CDR1 SGHTA and CDR2 FQGTGA come from the germline V gene. The CDR3 DNA is TGTGCCAGCAGCTTCGGACAGGGTTACGAGCAGTACTTC. Amino acids: CASSFGQGYEQYF.

The chain links TRBV2 to TRBJ2-6; D gene unclear. CDR3 length: 12 amino acids. Germline-derived CDR1 and CDR2 are SNHLY and FYNNEI. The V and J ends lost 6 bases and 2 bases respectively, with 2 bases between them. The CDR3 here is CASSAGANVLTF. In DNA, the CDR3 is TGTGCCAGCAGCGCTGGGGCCAACGTCCTGACTTTC.

The chain couples TRBV29-1 to TRBJ2-2, with 10 nucleotides matching TRBD2. The CDR3 is made up of 15 amino acids. CDR1 and CDR2 (germline): SQVTM, ANQGSEA. J was trimmed by 5 bases and V by 4 bases; bases with no gene match: 7. The CDR3 loop reads CSVVSGGAGTGELFF. The CDR3 DNA follows: TGCAGCGTTGTGAGCGGGGGGGCCGGAACCGGGGAGCTGTTTTTT.

This rearrangement joins TRBV6-1 to TRBJ2-2, with TRBD2 identical over 8 bases. Germline V lookup: CDR1 MNHNS, CDR2 SASEGT. V was clipped by 2 bases and J by 7 bases; unmatched bases: 15. The CDR3 consists of 18 residues. The DNA of the CDR3 is TGTGCCAGCAGTGAACAAATCGGGTTCGGGGGGGCTGGCGGGGAGCTGTTTTTT. Translation gives CASSEQIGFGGAGGELFF.

The genes are TRBV30 and TRBJ1-2; D uncertain. The CDR3 length is 13 residues. CDR1 GTSNPN and CDR2 SVGIG come from the germline V gene (reference sequence). Between the trimmed V and J ends, which lost 5 bases and 11 bases, there was a span of 21 bases. CDR3 coding DNA: TGTGCCTGGGCCGCGCACCAATATGAGGGTTACACCTTC. Translating gives CAWAAHQYEGYTF. Supplemented by reference TRBV30 and TRBJ1-2, the full variable domain reads SQTIHQWPATLVQPVGSPLSLECTVEGTSNPNLYWYRQAAGRGLQLLFYSVGIGQISSEVPQNLSASRPQDRQFILSSKKLLLSDSGFYLCAWAAHQYEGYTFGSGTRLTVV.

The V and J genes are TRBV6-5 and TRBJ2-2, with D tentatively TRBD2 (5 bases). CDR1 and CDR2 (germline): MNHEY, SVGAGI. The length of the CDR3 is 14 residues. Trimming took off 2 bases at V and 4 bases at J, with 8 bases between the two ends. The CDR3 DNA is TGTGCCAGCAGTTACAGGGCGGGCACCGGGGAGCTGTTTTTT. This sequence encodes CASSYRAGTGELFF.

The chain uses TRBV5-1 and TRBJ2-5; TRBD1 matches 7 bases. The end of the DNA fits TRBJ2-7 better, so the J call may be wrong. CDR1 SGHRS and CDR2 YFSETQ come from the germline V gene. This CDR3 has 14 residues. Written as DNA, the CDR3 is TGCGCCAGCAGCCCCCGGACAGGAGCCTACGAGCAGTACTTC. Amino acid sequence: CASSPRTGAYEQYF.

The CDR3 coding sequence is TGCGCCAGCAGCTTGGTTACGGGGGGTTTGGGGGGGAACACTGAAGCTTTCTTT. It encodes CASSLVTGGLGGNTEAFF. The rearrangement links TRBV5-1 to TRBJ1-1; the D gene is possibly TRBD1 (5 bases). The V end was cut by 0 bases, the J end by 1 base, with 19 bases between. The CDR3 runs to 18 residues. The germline V gene encodes CDR1 SGHRS and CDR2 YFSETQ.

This rearrangement joins TRBV25-1 to TRBJ2-5, with D perhaps matching TRBD1 (5 bases). The germline V and J ends were trimmed by 1 base and 2 bases, with 11 bases remaining between them. The length of the CDR3 is 15 residues. The germline gives CDR1 MGHDK, CDR2 SYGVNS. CDR3 DNA: TGTGCCAGCAGTGAATTTAAGGGGCAGCAAGAGACCCAGTACTTC. Its translation: CASSEFKGQQETQYF.

The rearrangement uses TRBV2 and TRBJ2-3; 7 positions agree with TRBD1. Germline V lookup: CDR1 SNHLY, CDR2 FYNNEI. Trimming removed 6 bases from V and 1 base from J; junction bases left unmatched: 4. The CDR3 loop spans 14 amino acids. CDR3 DNA: TGTGCCAGCAGGACAGGGTTGGGCACAGATACGCAGTATTTT. The encoded protein is CASRTGLGTDTQYF. Full variable domain (rest looked up from reference TRBV2 and TRBJ2-3): EPEVTQTPSHQVTQMGQEVILRCVPISNHLYFYWYRQILGQKVEFLVSFYNNEISEKSEIFDDQFSVERPDGSNFTLKIRSTKLEDSAMYFCASRTGLGTDTQYFGPGTRLTVL.

This chain uses TRBV4-1 with TRBJ2-7; 10 positions match TRBD1. V gave up 3 bases and J gave up 2 bases; unmatched junction bases: 10. CDR3 length: 17 residues. From germline, CDR1 is MGHRA and CDR2 YSYEKL. The CDR3 DNA reads as TGCGCCAGCAGCCATGCCAGAGCCGGGACAGGGGCCTACGAGCAGTACTTC. It translates to CASSHARAGTGAYEQYF.

This chain connects TRBV5-5 to TRBJ2-7; 7 bases line up with TRBD1. Germline CDR1 SGHKS, CDR2 YYEKEE (reference sequence). The CDR3 is 15 residues long. The V and J ends lost 3 bases and 1 base, in that order; junction bases with no gene match: 7. The CDR3 coding sequence is TGTGCCAGCAGCTCTCAAGGGGGCAGTTCCTACGAGCAGTACTTC. This translates into CASSSQGGSSYEQYF.

In its sample, this clone was seen once. The chain uses TRBV28 and TRBJ2-7; TRBD2 agrees at 7 bases. Germline CDR1 MDHEN, CDR2 SYDVKM. This CDR3 contains 13 residues. V trimming: 10 bases; J trimming: 2 bases; junction bases outside the gene matches: 8. CDR3 in DNA: TGTGCCACCTCTACCGGGGGGACCTACGAGCAGTACTTC. Translated, it gives CATSTGGTYEQYF. The full variable domain, its missing parts supplied by reference TRBV28 and TRBJ2-7, is DVKVTQSSRYLVKRTGEKVFLECVQDMDHENMFWYRQDPGLGLRLIYFSYDVKMKEKGDIPEGYSVSREKKERFSLILESASTNQTSMYLCATSTGGTYEQYFGPGTRLTVT.

The rearrangement joins TRBV5-6 to TRBJ1-2; D is unresolved. Germline CDR1 SGHDT, CDR2 YYEEEE. The ends were cut back, 4 bases at V and 8 bases at J, with 18 bases in the middle. The CDR3 is 14 amino acids. The DNA for the CDR3 is TGTGCCAGCAGCCAACAGCTGGGCCTTGGAGGCTACACCTTC. Its translation: CASSQQLGLGGYTF.

V usage is TRBV6-5 and J usage is TRBJ2-5, with a tentative D call TRBD2 (6 bases). The CDR3 totals 13 residues. CDR1 MNHEY and CDR2 SVGAGI come from the germline V gene. Trimming removed 5 bases at V and 5 bases at J, with 12 bases between. The CDR3 bases are TGTGCCAGCAGTGCGGGGCTTAAGGAGACCCAGTACTTC. Its translation is CASSAGLKETQYF.

The chain joins TRBV30 to TRBJ1-3; TRBD1 matches at 8 bases. Germline V gives CDR1 GTSNPN, CDR2 SVGIG (reference sequence). The CDR3 consists of 15 residues. The V gene end was trimmed by 3 bases and the J gene end by 1 base; junction bases not matched to a gene: 5. The CDR3 nucleotides are TGTGCCTGGAGCCACAGGGGGGAGTCTGGAAACACCATATATTTT. This translates into CAWSHRGESGNTIYF.

This clone was seen just once. V is TRBV5-5 and J is TRBJ2-7; D remains ambiguous. Trimming stripped 0 bases from V and 4 bases from J, with 8 bases between. Germline values: CDR1 SGHKS, CDR2 YYEKEE (reference sequence). This CDR3 contains 13 residues. CDR3 in amino acids: CASSLALEYEQYF. Here the CDR3 DNA reads TGTGCCAGCAGCTTGGCCCTAGAATACGAGCAGTACTTC.

The gene calls are TRBV28 and TRBJ2-2; no reliable D call. The CDR3 is 13 residues long. With 6 bases removed from V and 1 base from J, the gap between germline ends came to 6 bases. Germline CDR1 reads MDHEN; CDR2 reads SYDVKM. In DNA form, the CDR3 reads TGTGCCAGCAGGTCAGGGAACACCGGGGAGCTGTTTTTT. Translation gives CASRSGNTGELFF.

V usage is TRBV7-2 and J usage is TRBJ2-2; D is perhaps TRBD2 (5 bases). Germline loops: CDR1 SGHTA, CDR2 FQGNSA. The CDR3 consists of 14 residues. V was trimmed by 3 bases and J by 7 bases, leaving 12 bases between them. DNA for the CDR3: TGTGCCAGCAGCTTCGCAGTAGAGGGCGGGGAGCTGTTTTTT. It yields the protein CASSFAVEGGELFF.

The chain carries TRBV6-6 and TRBJ1-3; a possible D gene is TRBD1 (5 bases). This CDR3 contains 13 residues. V lost 4 bases, J lost 4 bases, and 8 bases lay in between. The germline CDR1 and CDR2 sequences are MNHNY and SVGAGI (reference sequence). This CDR3 reads CASSSGHGNTIYF. The CDR3 DNA follows: TGTGCCAGCAGTTCAGGACACGGAAACACCATATATTTT.

This sequence joins TRBV10-1 and TRBJ2-1, with unresolved D. Germline CDR1 WNHNN, CDR2 SYGVQD (reference sequence). The length of the CDR3 is 12 residues. V was cut by 8 bases and J by 7 bases, with 12 bases left in between. CDR3 sequence reads: CASSSRGNEQFF. The CDR3 DNA reads TGCGCCAGCTCAAGTCGAGGAAATGAGCAGTTCTTC.

This chain links TRBV6-1 with TRBJ2-7, with D perhaps matching TRBD2 (6 bases). Germline V gives CDR1 MNHNS, CDR2 SASEGT. This CDR3 has 17 residues. V dropped 6 bases and J dropped 3 bases, with 24 bases sitting between them. The CDR3 reads CASSESQLGLLFYEQYF. The CDR3 nucleotides are TGTGCCAGCAGCGAATCTCAATTGGGACTGCTCTTCTACGAGCAGTACTTC.

The rearrangement joins TRBV6-5 to TRBJ1-4; perhaps TRBD1 as D (5 bases). The CDR3 is made up of 16 amino acids. Germline V gives CDR1 MNHEY, CDR2 SVGAGI. V was cut by 8 bases and J by 5 bases, with 21 bases left in between. CDR3 protein: CASRSSTTGGNEKLFF. Here the CDR3 DNA reads TGTGCCAGCCGTTCTTCCACGACCGGGGGGAATGAAAAACTGTTTTTT.

The rearrangement uses TRBV27 and TRBJ1-5; D is uncertain. The CDR3 length is 16 residues. V lost 0 bases and J 2 bases, leaving 11 bases between the germline ends. Per the germline V gene, CDR1 is MNHEY and CDR2 is SMNVEV (reference sequence). Here the CDR3 DNA reads TGTGCCAGCAGTTTATCTACGGGTAGTGGCAATCAGCCCCAGCATTTT. Translating it yields CASSLSTGSGNQPQHF.

This sequence joins TRBV6-6 and TRBJ1-2; the match to TRBD1 covers 10 bases. The CDR3 has 15 amino acids. With V trimmed by 2 bases and J by 3 bases, 3 bases remained unmatched. Per germline, CDR1 MNHNY and CDR2 SVGAGI (reference sequence). In nucleotides, the CDR3 is TGTGCCAGCAGTTACCAGGACAGGGGGGACTATGGCTACACCTTC. It encodes CASSYQDRGDYGYTF.

The rearrangement links TRBV5-1 to TRBJ2-5; 12 bases align to TRBD2. The length of the CDR3 is 15 residues. V trimming: 4 bases; J trimming: 3 bases; junction bases outside the gene matches: 4. Germline V gene sequence: CDR1 SGHRS, CDR2 YFSETQ. The CDR3 DNA reads TGCGCCAGCAGCCCCCGGACTAGCGGGGAAGAGACCCAGTACTTC. Its translation is CASSPRTSGEETQYF.

This clone came up once. This chain links TRBV4-2 with TRBJ2-3; 9 bases map to TRBD2. This CDR3 comprises 18 residues. Germline CDR1 reads LGHNA; CDR2 reads YNFKEQ. Trimming at V came to 0 bases and at J to 6 bases, leaving 13 bases not matched to a gene. The CDR3 loop is CASSQEIRASGAVDTQYF. For the CDR3, the DNA is TGTGCCAGCAGCCAAGAAATCCGGGCTAGCGGGGCCGTGGATACGCAGTATTTT.

The chain has TRBV5-4 and TRBJ2-7, with D possibly being TRBD1 (6 bases). The CDR3 is 12 amino acids. V was pared by 2 bases and J by 6 bases, with 9 bases between. Germline V gene data show CDR1 as SGHNT and CDR2 as YYREEE (reference sequence). The CDR3 sequence is CASSLTGSEQYF. The CDR3 DNA follows: TGTGCCAGCAGCTTAACAGGGTCCGAGCAGTACTTC. Filled out from reference TRBV5-4 and TRBJ2-7, the complete variable domain reads ETGVTQSPTHLIKTRGQQVTLRCSSQSGHNTVSWYQQALGQGPQFIFQYYREEENGRGNFPPRFSGLQFPNYSSELNVNALELDDSALYLCASSLTGSEQYFGPGTRLTVT.